What follows describes a single T cell receptor beta chain. Its antigen is still unknown. The sample belongs to a study of shared clonotypes between healthy human individuals. This CDR3 is built from 16 residues. Germline-derived CDR1 and CDR2 are MNHEY and SVGAGI. Trimming left V 2 bases short and J 5 bases short, with 15 bases between. Naive CD8 cells, CD45RO-negative and positively selected for CCR7, excluded terminally differentiated effector memory CD45RA+ cells. Findings and caveats of the study: Clonotypes shared by all four donors outscored non-shared clonotypes in generation probability.

The repertoire was sequenced with immunoSEQ multiplex PCR; TCRdb's copy has only in-frame clones and lacks some. The data contain about 2.2 million clones, 85% to 95% of them singletons. V gene TRBV6-5 combines with J gene TRBJ2-2; TRBD1 might be the D (6 bases). The sample taken for sequencing was naive CD8+ T cells from PBMCs. The TCR sequence derives from a man younger than 35 in good health. Some clones in this sample may be carry-over from other donors' samples. CDR3 bases: TGTGCCAGCAGTTACCACAGGGAAGAGGGGACCGGGGAGCTGTTTTTT. It translates to CASSYHREEGTGELFF.